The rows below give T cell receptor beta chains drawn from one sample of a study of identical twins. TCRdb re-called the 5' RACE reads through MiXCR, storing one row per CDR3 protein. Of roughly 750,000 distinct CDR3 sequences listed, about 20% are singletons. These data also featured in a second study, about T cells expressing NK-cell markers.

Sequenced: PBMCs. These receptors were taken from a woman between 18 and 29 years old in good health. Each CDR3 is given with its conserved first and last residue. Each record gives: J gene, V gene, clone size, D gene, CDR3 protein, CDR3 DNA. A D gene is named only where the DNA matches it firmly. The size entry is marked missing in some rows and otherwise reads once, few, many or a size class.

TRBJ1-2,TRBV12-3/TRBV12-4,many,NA,CASSPTVYGYTF,TGTGCCAGCAGCCCGACAGTCTATGGCTACACCTTC
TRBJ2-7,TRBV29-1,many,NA,CSVVGNGRRNEQYF,TGCAGCGTTGTAGGGAACGGAAGAAGGAACGAGCAGTACTTC
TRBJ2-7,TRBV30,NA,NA,CAWRTLTFSYEQYF,TGTGCCTGGAGGACATTAACTTTCTCCTACGAGCAGTACTTC
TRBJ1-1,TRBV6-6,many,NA,CASSYDRTEAFF,TGTGCCAGCAGTTACGACAGAACTGAAGCTTTCTTT
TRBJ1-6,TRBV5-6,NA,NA,CASSSGRSPLHF,TGTGCCAGCAGCTCCGGGCGCTCACCCCTCCACTTT
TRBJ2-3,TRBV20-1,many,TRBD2,CSATSGLAGVDTQYF,TGCAGTGCTACCTCGGGACTAGCGGGGGTAGATACGCAGTATTTT
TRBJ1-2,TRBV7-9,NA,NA,CASSLRPNYGYTF,TGTGCCAGCAGCCTACGACCTAACTATGGCTACACCTTC
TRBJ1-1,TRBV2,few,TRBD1,CASGGQGDTEAFF,TGTGCCAGCGGTGGACAGGGTGACACTGAAGCTTTCTTT
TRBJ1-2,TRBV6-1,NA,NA,CASRPPGQGGYTF,TGTGCCAGCCGACCCCCCGGACAAGGGGGCTACACCTTC
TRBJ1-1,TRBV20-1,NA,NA,CSARTRMNTEAFF,TGCAGTGCTAGAACACGGATGAACACTGAAGCTTTCTTT
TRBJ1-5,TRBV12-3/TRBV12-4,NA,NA,CASSLARHPTDQPQHF,TGTGCCAGCAGTTTAGCCCGTCACCCCACCGATCAGCCCCAGCATTTT
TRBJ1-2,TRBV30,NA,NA,CAWSVAGNYGYTF,TGTGCCTGGAGTGTAGCCGGGAACTATGGCTACACCTTC
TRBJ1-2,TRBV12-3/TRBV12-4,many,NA,CASSPEWGLYGYTF,TGTGCCAGCAGCCCTGAATGGGGGCTCTATGGCTACACCTTC
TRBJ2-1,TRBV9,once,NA,CASSGSGQGSYNEQFF,TGTGCCAGCAGCGGTTCTGGGCAGGGCTCCTACAATGAGCAGTTCTTC
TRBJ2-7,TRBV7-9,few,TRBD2,CASSSPLTAGEAYEQYF,TGTGCCAGCAGCTCCCCGCTGACGGCGGGAGAAGCCTACGAGCAGTACTTC
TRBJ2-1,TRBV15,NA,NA,CATSSRGIARYEQFF,TGTGCCACCAGCAGCCGGGGTATAGCTAGGTATGAGCAGTTCTTC
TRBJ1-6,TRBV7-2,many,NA,CASSLEDMSILHF,TGTGCCAGCAGCTTAGAAGACATGTCCATCCTCCACTTT
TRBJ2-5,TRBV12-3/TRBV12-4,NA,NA,CASSLPAGGQETQYF,TGTGCCAGCAGTTTGCCGGCCGGGGGCCAAGAGACCCAGTACTTC
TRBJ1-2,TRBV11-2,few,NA,CASSLGWAYGYTF,TGTGCCAGCAGCTTAGGGTGGGCCTATGGCTACACCTTC
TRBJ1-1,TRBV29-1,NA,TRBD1,CSALPGTGMNTEAFF,TGCAGCGCCCTCCCCGGGACAGGCATGAACACTGAAGCTTTCTTT
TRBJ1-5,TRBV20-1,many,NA,CSARGPNQPQHF,TGCAGTGCTCGAGGCCCCAACCAGCCCCAGCATTTT